This entry lists 32 T cell receptor beta chains sequenced from one sample in a study of CD8 T cells in Susac syndrome. With random hexamers, reverse transcription was performed on roughly 0.5 to 1 ug of RNA. In TCRdb, the immunoSEQ multiplex PCR reads were re-called with MiXCR into one record per CDR3 protein. The sample has some 450,000 distinct CDR3 sequences, approximately 89% seen once. Sequenced: CD8+ T cells from PBMCs. These receptors came from a human donor with multiple sclerosis.

This rearrangement joins TRBV27 to TRBJ2-5, with D possibly being TRBD2 (6 bases). The germline CDR1 and CDR2 sequences are MNHEY and SMNVEV (reference sequence). CDR3 length: 13 residues. Trimming took 7 bases from V and 7 from J, leaving 16 bases between them. CDR3 in amino acids: CASTDSMGGTQYF. DNA of the CDR3: TGTGCCAGCACTGACAGCATGGGGGGGACCCAGTACTTC.

The V gene is TRBV4-1, the J gene TRBJ1-5, with D unresolved. Between the trimmed V and J ends, which lost 0 bases and 6 bases, there was a span of 12 bases. Germline V gene lookup returns CDR1 MGHRA and CDR2 YSYEKL. The CDR3 spans 15 residues. The CDR3 coding sequence is TGCGCCAGCAGCCAAGATTTGGGGAAATCTCAGCCCCAGCATTTT. It yields the protein CASSQDLGKSQPQHF.

The chain uses TRBV4-1 and TRBJ1-5; 7 bases are a match to TRBD1. This CDR3 region has 14 residues. CDR1 is MGHRA, CDR2 YSYEKL, per germline. Trimming cost V 2 bases and J 7 bases; bases outside gene matches: 5. Here the CDR3 reads CASSQPTGDQPQHF. CDR3 DNA sequence: TGCGCCAGCAGCCAACCCACAGGGGACCAGCCCCAGCATTTT.

The chain employs TRBV4-1 and TRBJ2-5; perhaps TRBD2 as D (6 bases). Germline CDR1 is MGHRA and CDR2 is YSYEKL. CDR3 length: 13 amino acids. V lost 1 base and J 4 bases, leaving 7 bases between the germline ends. This CDR3 is CASSQALAETQYF. CDR3 nucleotide sequence: TGCGCCAGCAGCCAAGCACTAGCAGAGACCCAGTACTTC.

The gene calls are TRBV15 and TRBJ2-7; TRBD2 might be the D (6 bases). This CDR3 contains 16 residues. In germline, CDR1 is LNHNV, CDR2 YYDKDF (reference sequence). V gave up 3 bases and J gave up 1 base, with 16 bases separating them. As DNA, the CDR3 is TGTGCCACCAGCAGTTGGGAGGACACCTCTTCCTACGAGCAGTACTTC. This sequence encodes CATSSWEDTSSYEQYF.

Only one count was recorded for this clonotype. The CDR3 loop reads CASSAGGQGNYGYTF. The DNA for the CDR3 is TGTGCCAGCAGTGCAGGCGGACAGGGAAACTATGGCTACACCTTC. This chain uses TRBV12-3 or TRBV12-4 with TRBJ1-2, with 8 positions matching TRBD1. This CDR3 region has 15 residues. The V gene end was trimmed by 5 bases and the J gene end by 2 bases; junction bases not matched to a gene: 7.

This clonotype showed up just once. The rearrangement links TRBV7-9 to TRBJ2-7, with 13 positions matching TRBD2. With V trimmed by 3 bases and J by 5 bases, 4 bases remained unmatched. Germline V gives CDR1 SEHNR, CDR2 FQNEAQ (reference sequence). This CDR3 contains 15 residues. CDR3 in amino acids: CASSFGTSGNHEQYF. The CDR3 nucleotides read TGTGCCAGCAGCTTCGGGACTAGCGGGAACCACGAGCAGTACTTC.

This chain links TRBV11-3 with TRBJ2-2; D unclear. Germline loops: CDR1 SGHNT, CDR2 YENEEA. This CDR3 has 12 amino acids. Trimming pared 6 bases from V and 2 bases from J, leaving 4 bases between. The CDR3 DNA reads TGTGCCAGCAGAACAAACACCGGGGAGCTGTTTTTT. It is translated as CASRTNTGELFF.

The CDR3 region is CATSRDFLGQGTGELFF. The CDR3 DNA reads TGTGCCACCAGCAGAGATTTCCTAGGACAGGGTACCGGGGAGCTGTTTTTT. V usage is TRBV15 and J usage is TRBJ2-2; 8 bases agree with TRBD1. CDR1 LNHNV and CDR2 YYDKDF come from the germline V gene (reference sequence). With V trimmed by 0 bases and J by 5 bases, 8 bases remained unmatched. CDR3 length: 17 amino acids.

This CDR3 is CSVFFIPGQGNEQFF. The CDR3, as DNA: TGCAGCGTTTTTTTTATTCCGGGACAGGGAAATGAGCAGTTCTTC. This chain links TRBV29-1 with TRBJ2-1; 9 nucleotides line up with TRBD1. Germline V gene lookup returns CDR1 SQVTM and CDR2 ANQGSEA. The CDR3 has 15 residues. V gave up 5 bases and J gave up 7 bases; unmatched junction bases: 12.

The chain recombines TRBV7-9 with TRBJ2-7; 9 bases align to TRBD1. The CDR3 spans 14 residues. Germline V gene data show CDR1 as SEHNR and CDR2 as FQNEAQ (reference sequence). J gave up 2 bases and V 9 bases, and 8 bases lay outside the gene matches. CDR3 loop: CASAVGDRAYEQYF. In DNA, the CDR3 is TGTGCCAGTGCCGTTGGGGACAGGGCCTACGAGCAGTACTTC.

This chain links TRBV25-1 with TRBJ2-1, with 7 bases matching TRBD1. The germline V gene encodes CDR1 MGHDK and CDR2 SYGVNS. Germline trimming cut 0 bases from V and 4 bases from J; bases unmatched to any gene: 15. The CDR3 is 19 residues long. The CDR3 DNA follows: TGTGCCAGCAGTGAATATTTCTTAGGGACAGAAGGGGGTTACAATGAGCAGTTCTTC. It translates to CASSEYFLGTEGGYNEQFF. Supplemented by reference TRBV25-1 and TRBJ2-1, the full variable domain reads EADIYQTPRYLVIGTGKKITLECSQTMGHDKMYWYQQDPGMELHLIHYSYGVNSTEKGDLSSESTVSRIRTEHFPLTLESARPSHTSQYLCASSEYFLGTEGGYNEQFFGPGTRLTVL.

J is TRBJ1-3 and V is TRBV6-5; D is unresolved. The germline CDR1 and CDR2 sequences are MNHEY and SVGAGI. The CDR3 is 14 residues long. Trimming removed 2 bases at V and 4 bases at J, with 9 bases between. This CDR3 reads CASSYTWAGNTIYF. The CDR3 region has the DNA TGTGCCAGCAGTTACACTTGGGCAGGAAACACCATATATTTT.

The chain couples TRBV30 to TRBJ2-3; no definite D call. The V end lost 0 bases, the J end lost 6 bases, and 7 bases lay between the germline ends. The CDR3 runs to 12 residues. CDR1 is GTSNPN, CDR2 SVGIG, per germline (reference sequence). DNA of the CDR3: TGTGCCTGGAGTGTAACCGCGGATACGCAGTATTTT. As protein: CAWSVTADTQYF.

The CDR3 region is CASSLAGQYLYGYTF. CDR3 sequence (DNA): TGTGCCAGCAGCTTAGCAGGGCAGTATCTCTATGGCTACACCTTC. The chain couples TRBV7-2 to TRBJ1-2; D is undetermined. This CDR3 has 15 residues. In germline, CDR1 is SGHTA, CDR2 FQGNSA. V was cut by 0 bases and J by 4 bases, with 12 bases left in between.

The CDR3 region is CASSPDGASYEQYF. For the CDR3, the DNA is TGTGCCAGCAGCCCCGACGGAGCCTCCTACGAGCAGTACTTC. V and J are TRBV7-6 and TRBJ2-7; D is undetermined. The CDR3 extends over 14 amino acids. Germline V gives CDR1 SGHVS, CDR2 FNYEAQ. V was trimmed by 5 bases and J by 0 bases, leaving 11 bases between them.

V and J are TRBV9 and TRBJ2-1; D remains unclear. The CDR3 loop spans 15 amino acids. Trimming removed 3 bases at V and 2 bases at J, with 12 bases between. Germline V gene sequence: CDR1 SGDLS, CDR2 YYNGEE. CDR3 bases: TGTGCCAGCAGCGCCGAGACCTCACCCTACAATGAGCAGTTCTTC. Amino acid sequence: CASSAETSPYNEQFF.

The chain links TRBV7-9 to TRBJ2-1, with 9 bases that match TRBD2. Germline V gene data show CDR1 as SEHNR and CDR2 as FQNEAQ (reference sequence). J gave up 8 bases and V 7 bases, and 15 bases lay outside the gene matches. The CDR3 has 16 residues. CDR3 nucleotide sequence: TGTGCCAGCAAGGGGGGAGGGATAGCGGGAGTCTATGAGCAGTTCTTC. Protein product: CASKGGGIAGVYEQFF.

The chain has TRBV5-5 and TRBJ2-7, with D perhaps TRBD2 (5 bases). This CDR3 is built from 15 residues. Trimming took off 2 bases at V and 2 bases at J, with 14 bases between the two ends. The germline gives CDR1 SGHKS, CDR2 YYEKEE (reference sequence). CDR3 residues: CASSLSTATTYEQYF. CDR3 in DNA: TGTGCCAGCAGCTTATCGACTGCGACTACCTACGAGCAGTACTTC.

The V gene is TRBV6-5, the J gene TRBJ2-1; D is tentatively TRBD1 or TRBD2 (5 bases each). The V gene lost 2 bases and the J gene lost 2 bases, with 28 bases spanning the gap. CDR1 and CDR2 from the germline V gene are MNHEY and SVGAGI. The CDR3 has 21 residues. The CDR3 bases are TGTGCCAGCAGTTACGGCCCGGGACCCGACCTTCTTCGGAGCCCCTACAATGAGCAGTTCTTC. This translates into CASSYGPGPDLLRSPYNEQFF.

The V call is TRBV3-1, the J call TRBJ2-7; 7 bases align to TRBD1. The germline gives CDR1 LGHDT, CDR2 YNNKEL (reference sequence). V dropped 8 bases and J dropped 3; count of bases not matched to a gene: 10. The CDR3 spans 14 residues. CDR3 sequence reads: CASARTGNIYEQYF. The CDR3 DNA is TGTGCCAGCGCCCGGACAGGCAACATCTACGAGCAGTACTTC.

The chain is built from TRBV6-5 and TRBJ2-1, with a tentative D call TRBD2 (6 bases). There are 15 residues in the CDR3. Per germline, CDR1 MNHEY and CDR2 SVGAGI. V was trimmed by 4 bases and J by 4 bases, leaving 14 bases between them. The CDR3 nucleotides are TGTGCCAGCAGTTTTTCAGCGGCGGGATACAATGAGCAGTTCTTC. The encoded protein is CASSFSAAGYNEQFF.

This clonotype was counted only a few times. The chain joins TRBV7-2 to TRBJ2-3, with TRBD2 as a possible D gene (6 bases). The germline V gene has CDR1 SGHTA and CDR2 FQGNSA. The CDR3 runs 14 residues. V lost 4 bases, J lost 6 bases, and 14 bases lay in between. CDR3 in DNA: TGTGCCAGCAGCTATACTAGCTCGGCGGATACGCAGTATTTT. This translates into CASSYTSSADTQYF.

This sequence joins TRBV13 and TRBJ1-1; no clear D. The CDR3 contains 12 residues. CDR1 is PRHDT and CDR2 is FYEKMQ in the germline V gene (reference sequence). Trimming stripped 5 bases from V and 4 bases from J, with 8 bases between. The CDR3 sequence is CASSRRSTEAFF. CDR3 coding DNA: TGTGCCAGCAGCCGTAGGTCCACTGAAGCTTTCTTT.

The chain uses TRBV30 and TRBJ2-7, with 13 bases matching TRBD2. CDR1 is GTSNPN and CDR2 is SVGIG in the germline V gene (reference sequence). The CDR3 has 15 amino acids. V dropped 4 bases and J dropped 0; count of bases not matched to a gene: 3. The CDR3 sequence: CAWTGTSGISYEQYF. Here the CDR3 DNA reads TGTGCCTGGACTGGGACTAGCGGGATCTCCTACGAGCAGTACTTC.

This clonotype was observed a handful of times. The chain joins TRBV27 to TRBJ2-7, with 9 positions matching TRBD1. CDR1 and CDR2 (germline): MNHEY, SMNVEV (reference sequence). The CDR3 covers 15 residues. J gave up 3 bases and V 3 bases, and 6 bases lay outside the gene matches. CDR3 protein: CASSFAGTGNYEQYF. CDR3 nucleotide sequence: TGTGCCAGCAGTTTCGCAGGGACAGGGAACTACGAGCAGTACTTC.

The chain has TRBV7-6 and TRBJ2-7; weak D call: TRBD1 (6 bases). The CDR3 has 15 residues. The V gene's germline CDR1 is SGHVS and CDR2 FNYEAQ. V gave up 3 bases and J gave up 4 bases, with 16 bases separating them. In DNA, the CDR3 is TGTGCCAGCAGCTTTTCGGACAGAGAAACTTACGAGCAGTACTTC. Its protein is CASSFSDRETYEQYF.

V is TRBV13 and J is TRBJ2-7; D might be TRBD1 (5 bases). CDR1 is PRHDT, CDR2 FYEKMQ, per germline (reference sequence). This CDR3 is built from 14 residues. Trimming removed 3 bases from V and 2 bases from J, with 11 bases in between. The CDR3 nucleotides are TGTGCCAGCAGCTTCGCCAGGGCCGCCTACGAGCAGTACTTC. Its translation is CASSFARAAYEQYF. The full variable domain, completed using reference TRBV13 and TRBJ2-7, is AAGVIQSPRHLIKEKRETATLKCYPIPRHDTVYWYQQGPGQDPQFLISFYEKMQSDKGSIPDRFSAQQFSDYHSELNMSSLELGDSALYFCASSFARAAYEQYFGPGTRLTVT.

This chain joins TRBV29-1 and TRBJ1-2; no firm D call. Looked up from germline, CDR1 is SQVTM and CDR2 is ANQGSEA. V was shortened by 4 bases and J by 2 bases, with 14 bases between the two germline ends. This CDR3 contains 14 residues. CDR3 region: CSVVPGQSNYGYTF. Here the CDR3 DNA reads TGCAGCGTTGTTCCCGGGCAGTCAAACTATGGCTACACCTTC.

The J gene is TRBJ2-1, the V gene TRBV3-1; D ambiguous. Germline V CDR1 and CDR2: LGHDT, YNNKEL (reference sequence). This CDR3 comprises 12 residues. V lost 3 bases and J 10 bases, leaving 10 bases between the germline ends. CDR3 coding DNA: TGTGCCAGCAGCCAGGAACGGACCGAGCAGTTCTTC. Translation gives CASSQERTEQFF.

This clonotype came up a few times. This sequence joins TRBV28 and TRBJ2-7; tentatively, D is TRBD2 (5 bases). The ends were cut back, 8 bases at V and 5 bases at J, with 22 bases in the middle. Germline V gives CDR1 MDHEN, CDR2 SYDVKM. The CDR3 contains 15 residues. CDR3 bases: TGTGCCAGCTCCGGGATTAGCGATATGATCCACGAGCAGTACTTC. Translating it yields CASSGISDMIHEQYF. The whole variable domain, filled in from reference TRBV28 and TRBJ2-7, reads DVKVTQSSRYLVKRTGEKVFLECVQDMDHENMFWYRQDPGLGLRLIYFSYDVKMKEKGDIPEGYSVSREKKERFSLILESASTNQTSMYLCASSGISDMIHEQYFGPGTRLTVT.

V and J are TRBV12-3 or TRBV12-4 and TRBJ2-7, with 12 positions matching TRBD1. Germline trimming cut 4 bases from V and 5 bases from J; bases unmatched to any gene: 6. The CDR3 sequence is 15 residues long. The CDR3 loop reads CASSSSGQGADEQYF. The DNA for the CDR3 is TGTGCCAGCAGTTCGTCGGGACAGGGGGCCGACGAGCAGTACTTC.